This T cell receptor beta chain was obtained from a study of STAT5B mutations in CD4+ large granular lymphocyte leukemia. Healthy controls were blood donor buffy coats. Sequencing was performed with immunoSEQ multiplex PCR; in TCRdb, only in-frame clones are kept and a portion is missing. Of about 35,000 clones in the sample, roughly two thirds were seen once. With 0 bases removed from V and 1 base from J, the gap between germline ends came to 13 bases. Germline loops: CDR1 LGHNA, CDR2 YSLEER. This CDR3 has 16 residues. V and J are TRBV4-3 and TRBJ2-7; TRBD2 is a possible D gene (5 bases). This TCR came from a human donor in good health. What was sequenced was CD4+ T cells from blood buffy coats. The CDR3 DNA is TGCGCCAGCAGCCAAGATGGCCGGGATAGGTCCTACGAGCAGTACTTC. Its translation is CASSQDGRDRSYEQYF.